Included here is one T cell receptor (beta chain) sequence, with context. Only in-frame clones appear in the TCRdb table, and some are missing; sequencing was by immunoSEQ multiplex PCR. Here the sample spans 2 million to 3 million clones, roughly 93% being singletons. The data stem from a study of shared clonotypes between healthy human individuals. Turning to the study itself: Three CD4 naive, three CD4 memory, two CD8 naive and one CD8 memory plate were used per donor.

J gave up 1 base and V 10 bases, and 13 bases lay outside the gene matches. The germline gives CDR1 MDHEN, CDR2 SYDVKM. The CDR3 has 16 amino acids. Source material: naive CD4+ T cells from PBMCs. Documented subset: CD45RA+ positively selected. The sequence was obtained from a young man in good health. Some clones in this sample may be carry-over from other donors' samples. This chain connects TRBV28 to TRBJ2-1; 7 bases map to TRBD2. In DNA, the CDR3 is TGTGCCATCCGAAGCTCGTCCGGGAGGTCCTACAATGAGCAGTTCTTC. Translation: CAIRSSSGRSYNEQFF. The full variable domain, with the rest looked up from reference TRBV28 and TRBJ2-1, is DVKVTQSSRYLVKRTGEKVFLECVQDMDHENMFWYRQDPGLGLRLIYFSYDVKMKEKGDIPEGYSVSREKKERFSLILESASTNQTSMYLCAIRSSSGRSYNEQFFGPGTRLTVL.